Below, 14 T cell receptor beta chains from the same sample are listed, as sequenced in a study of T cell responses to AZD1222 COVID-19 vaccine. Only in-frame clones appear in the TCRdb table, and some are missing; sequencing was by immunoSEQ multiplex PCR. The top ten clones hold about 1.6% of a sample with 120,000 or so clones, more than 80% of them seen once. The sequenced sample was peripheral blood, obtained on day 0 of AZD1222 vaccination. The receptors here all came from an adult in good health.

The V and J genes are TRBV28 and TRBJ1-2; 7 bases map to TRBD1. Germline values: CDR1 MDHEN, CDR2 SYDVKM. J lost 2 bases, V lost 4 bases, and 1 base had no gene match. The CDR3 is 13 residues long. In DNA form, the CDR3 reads TGTGCCAGCAGTTCGGGACAGAACTATGGCTACACCTTC. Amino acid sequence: CASSSGQNYGYTF.

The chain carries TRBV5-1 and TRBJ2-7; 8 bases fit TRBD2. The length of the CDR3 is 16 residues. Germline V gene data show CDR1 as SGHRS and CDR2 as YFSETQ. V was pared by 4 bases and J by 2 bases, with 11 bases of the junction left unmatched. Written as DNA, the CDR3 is TGCGCCAGCAGCCGGGATGAAGCGGGAGTGGCCTACGAGCAGTACTTC. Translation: CASSRDEAGVAYEQYF.

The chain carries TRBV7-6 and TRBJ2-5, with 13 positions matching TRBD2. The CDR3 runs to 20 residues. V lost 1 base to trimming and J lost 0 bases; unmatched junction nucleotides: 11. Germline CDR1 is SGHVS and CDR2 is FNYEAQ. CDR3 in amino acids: CASSLEATSGRPWYQETQYF. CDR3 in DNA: TGTGCCAGCAGCTTAGAAGCGACTAGCGGGAGGCCATGGTACCAAGAGACCCAGTACTTC.

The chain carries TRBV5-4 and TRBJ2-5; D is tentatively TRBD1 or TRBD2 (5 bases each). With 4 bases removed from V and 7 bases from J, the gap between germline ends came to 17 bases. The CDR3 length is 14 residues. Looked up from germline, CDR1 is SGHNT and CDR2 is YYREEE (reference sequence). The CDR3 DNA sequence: TGTGCCAGCAGCATTACGACTCCTGGGGGGACCCAGTACTTC. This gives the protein CASSITTPGGTQYF.

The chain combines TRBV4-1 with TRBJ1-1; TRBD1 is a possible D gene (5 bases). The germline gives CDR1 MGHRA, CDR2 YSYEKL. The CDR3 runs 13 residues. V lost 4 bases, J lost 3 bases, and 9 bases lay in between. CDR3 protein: CASSLRDDTEAFF. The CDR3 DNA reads TGCGCCAGCAGCCTAAGGGACGACACTGAAGCTTTCTTT.

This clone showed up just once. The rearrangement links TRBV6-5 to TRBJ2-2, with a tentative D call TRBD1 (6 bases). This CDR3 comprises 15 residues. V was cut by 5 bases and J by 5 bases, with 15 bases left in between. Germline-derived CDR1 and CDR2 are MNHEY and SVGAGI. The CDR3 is CASSTGKDPTGELFF. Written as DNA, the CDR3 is TGTGCCAGCAGTACAGGGAAGGACCCGACCGGGGAGCTGTTTTTT.

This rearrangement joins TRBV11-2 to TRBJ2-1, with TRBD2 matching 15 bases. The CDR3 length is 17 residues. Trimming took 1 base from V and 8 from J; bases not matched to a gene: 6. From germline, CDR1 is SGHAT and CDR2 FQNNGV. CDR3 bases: TGTGCCAGCAGCTTAGGGGCTTGGACTAGCGGGAGGGATGAGCAGTTCTTC. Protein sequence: CASSLGAWTSGRDEQFF.

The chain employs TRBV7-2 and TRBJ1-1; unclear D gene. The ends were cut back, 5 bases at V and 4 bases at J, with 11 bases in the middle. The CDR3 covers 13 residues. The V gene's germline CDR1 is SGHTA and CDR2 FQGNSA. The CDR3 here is CASSTRGATEAFF. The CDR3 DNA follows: TGTGCCAGCAGCACCAGAGGCGCCACTGAAGCTTTCTTT.

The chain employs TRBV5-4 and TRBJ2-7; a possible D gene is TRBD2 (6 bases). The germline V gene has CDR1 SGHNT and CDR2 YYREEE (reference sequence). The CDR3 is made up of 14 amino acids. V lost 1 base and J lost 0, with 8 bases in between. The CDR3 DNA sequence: TGTGCCAGCAGCTTGCCCGGGAGCTCCTACGAGCAGTACTTC. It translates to CASSLPGSSYEQYF.

In DNA form, the CDR3 reads TGTGCCAGCAGTTATAGAGGGACAGGGGTCTATGGCTACACCTTC. Translating gives CASSYRGTGVYGYTF. The chain joins TRBV6-5 to TRBJ1-2; 10 bases are a match to TRBD1. The V segment lost 3 bases and the J segment 4 bases; nucleotides outside the gene matches: 5. Looked up from germline, CDR1 is MNHEY and CDR2 is SVGAGI. The CDR3 is made up of 15 amino acids.

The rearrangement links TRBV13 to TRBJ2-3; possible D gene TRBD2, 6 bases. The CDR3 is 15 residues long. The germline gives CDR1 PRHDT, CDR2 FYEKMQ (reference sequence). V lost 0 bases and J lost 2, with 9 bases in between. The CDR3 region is CASSLGAGYTDTQYF. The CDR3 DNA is TGTGCCAGCAGCTTAGGAGCGGGCTACACAGATACGCAGTATTTT.

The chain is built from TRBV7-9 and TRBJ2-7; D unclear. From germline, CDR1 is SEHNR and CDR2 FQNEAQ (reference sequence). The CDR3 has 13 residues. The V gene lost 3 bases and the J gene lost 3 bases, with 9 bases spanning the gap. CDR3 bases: TGTGCCAGCAGCTTCGCAGGATACTACGAGCAGTACTTC. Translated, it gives CASSFAGYYEQYF.

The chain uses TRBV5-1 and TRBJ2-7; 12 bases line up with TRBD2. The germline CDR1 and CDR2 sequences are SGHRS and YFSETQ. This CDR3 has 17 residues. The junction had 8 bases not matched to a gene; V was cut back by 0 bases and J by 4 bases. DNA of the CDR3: TGCGCCAGCAGCTTGGCGCTAGCGGGAGGGCCTAGGTACGAGCAGTACTTC. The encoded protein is CASSLALAGGPRYEQYF.

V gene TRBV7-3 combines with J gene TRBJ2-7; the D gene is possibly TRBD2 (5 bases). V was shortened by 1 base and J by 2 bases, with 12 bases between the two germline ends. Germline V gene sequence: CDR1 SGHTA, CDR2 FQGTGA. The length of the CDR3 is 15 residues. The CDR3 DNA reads TGTGCCAGCAGCTTAATGGGAGTAACCCCCTACGAGCAGTACTTC. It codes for CASSLMGVTPYEQYF.